This T cell receptor (beta chain) was captured by sequencing in a study of cytomegalovirus exposure and HLA in healthy donors. Libraries were prepared by immunoSEQ multiplex PCR; TCRdb keeps only in-frame clonotypes and omits some of them. The data contain about 310,000 clones, 88% of them singletons. The CDR3 sequence is 12 residues long. V lost 5 bases to trimming and J lost 3 bases, with 7 bases between them. Germline CDR1 is SEHNR and CDR2 is FQNEAQ (reference sequence). The sequenced sample was PBMCs. The genes are TRBV7-9 and TRBJ1-2; D gene unclear. The receptor was derived from a man aged 25-40 years in good health and CMV-seronegative. The CDR3, as DNA: TGTGCCAGCAGCAGAGAATACTATGGCTACACCTTC. Translation: CASSREYYGYTF. The full variable domain, rest sourced from reference TRBV7-9 and TRBJ1-2, is DTGVSQNPRHKITKRGQNVTFRCDPISEHNRLYWYRQTLGQGPEFLTYFQNEAQLEKSRLLSDRFSAERPKGSFSTLEIQRTEQGDSAMYLCASSREYYGYTFGSGTRLTVV.